A single sample gave rise to the 18 T cell receptor beta chains below, sequenced in a study of cytomegalovirus exposure and HLA in healthy donors (dated by TCRdb to about 2017). Library prep was done by the immunoSEQ multiplex PCR assay. For the multiplex PCR, a mixture combining 60 forward primers for TCR Vbeta segments and 13 reverse primers for TCR Jbeta segments was used. TCRdb re-hosts the immuneACCESS table, in-frame sequences only. Its copies lack some clones; in the studies checked, an unresolved V gene accounts for under half of them, and the cause for the rest is not known. The sample table shows 150,000 to 180,000 clones, and around 82% are seen once. The top ten clones comprise around 6% of the sample. The sample comprised PBMCs. The receptors derive from a woman aged 40 to 50 in good health and CMV-seropositive.

This chain joins TRBV21-1 and TRBJ2-7; TRBD2 reflects the table's D call only, with no check against the DNA. TRBV21-1 is termed a pseudogene. This CDR3 spans 18 amino acids. The CDR3 loop reads CASSKVNGLAGASYEQYF. The CDR3 DNA is TGTGCCAGCAGCAAAGTCAATGGACTAGCGGGTGCCTCCTACGAGCAGTACTTC.

The chain uses TRBV6-5 and TRBJ2-1; D uncertain. Deletions cut 6 bases from V and 0 bases from J, with 12 bases between. Germline V gives CDR1 MNHEY, CDR2 SVGAGI. The CDR3 is 15 amino acids. The CDR3 spells CASSVAPSSYNEQFF. In DNA, the CDR3 is TGTGCCAGCAGCGTGGCCCCCAGCTCCTACAATGAGCAGTTCTTC.

This chain uses TRBV11-2 with TRBJ2-7; 9 bases line up with TRBD1. From germline, CDR1 is SGHAT and CDR2 FQNNGV. CDR3 length: 15 residues. The V and J ends lost 5 bases and 1 base, in that order; junction bases with no gene match: 6. CDR3 in DNA: TGTGCCAGCAGCCTGGACAGGGGACGTTCCTACGAGCAGTACTTC. It translates to CASSLDRGRSYEQYF. Variable domain in full (rest from reference TRBV11-2 and TRBJ2-7): EAGVAQSPRYKIIEKRQSVAFWCNPISGHATLYWYQQILGQGPKLLIQFQNNGVVDDSQLPKDRFSAERLKGVDSTLKIQPAKLEDSAVYLCASSLDRGRSYEQYFGPGTRLTVT.

The rearrangement joins TRBV2 to TRBJ2-2; 8 bases line up with TRBD1. Trimming at V came to 6 bases and at J to 6 bases, leaving 3 bases not matched to a gene. The CDR3 is made up of 13 amino acids. The germline V gene encodes CDR1 SNHLY and CDR2 FYNNEI. CDR3 region: CASRDRAPGELFF. CDR3 DNA: TGTGCCAGCAGGGACAGGGCCCCCGGGGAGCTGTTTTTT.

Only a few counts were recorded for this clone. The rearrangement uses TRBV18 and TRBJ1-4; 10 nucleotides line up with TRBD1. The length of the CDR3 is 15 residues. In germline, CDR1 is KGHSH, CDR2 LQKENI. V was pared by 4 bases and J by 3 bases, with 2 bases of the junction left unmatched. The DNA of the CDR3 is TGTGCCAGCTCACGGACAGGGGGGCCTAATGAAAAACTGTTTTTT. As protein: CASSRTGGPNEKLFF. Full variable domain (rest looked up from reference TRBV18 and TRBJ1-4): NAGVMQNPRHLVRRRGQEARLRCSPMKGHSHVYWYRQLPEEGLKFMVYLQKENIIDESGMPKERFSAEFPKEGPSILRIQQVVRGDSAAYFCASSRTGGPNEKLFFGSGTQLSVL.

The chain carries TRBV5-4 and TRBJ2-7; 11 bases are shared with TRBD2. There are 15 residues in the CDR3. CDR1 is SGHNT and CDR2 is YYREEE in the germline V gene (reference sequence). Unmatched junction bases numbered 5, after V lost 3 bases and J lost 3 bases. The CDR3 DNA reads as TGTGCCAGCAGCTGGCCCACTAGCGGGAGCTACGAGCAGTACTTC. Protein sequence: CASSWPTSGSYEQYF.

The chain recombines TRBV5-1 with TRBJ1-1; 8 bases line up with TRBD1. This CDR3 is built from 16 residues. From germline, CDR1 is SGHRS and CDR2 YFSETQ. The V and J ends lost 4 bases and 1 base, in that order; junction bases with no gene match: 9. The CDR3 DNA reads as TGCGCCAGCAGCCCGTTGCCCGGGACAGGGAACACTGAAGCTTTCTTT. Residues: CASSPLPGTGNTEAFF.

The DNA for the CDR3 is TGTGCCATCAGTGAGTCCGGAGGGAATCAGCCCCAGCATTTT. Protein sequence: CAISESGGNQPQHF. The chain carries TRBV10-3 and TRBJ1-5; no reliable D call. V gave up 0 bases and J gave up 4 bases, with 7 bases separating them. This CDR3 has 14 amino acids. Germline CDR1 is ENHRY and CDR2 is SYGVKD.

The gene calls are TRBV5-6 and TRBJ1-2; D is uncertain. Germline V CDR1 and CDR2: SGHDT, YYEEEE. Trimming shortened V by 4 bases and J by 4 bases, and 11 bases separated the two germline ends. The CDR3 runs 13 residues. The CDR3 reads CASSRRSSYGYTF. CDR3 nucleotide sequence: TGTGCCAGCAGCAGGCGGAGTTCCTATGGCTACACCTTC.

This clone occurred a few times. The rearrangement links TRBV5-1 to TRBJ1-5, with D possibly matching TRBD1 (5 bases). The CDR3 length is 15 residues. Trimming pared 1 base from V and 5 bases from J, leaving 13 bases between. In germline, CDR1 is SGHRS, CDR2 YFSETQ. The CDR3 loop reads CASSLWAGGDQPQHF. As DNA, the CDR3 is TGCGCCAGCAGCTTGTGGGCGGGGGGTGATCAGCCCCAGCATTTT.

The chain carries TRBV19 and TRBJ1-5; perhaps TRBD1 as D (5 bases). The V gene lost 6 bases and the J gene lost 4 bases, with 10 bases spanning the gap. The CDR3 has 13 residues. Germline-derived CDR1 and CDR2 are LNHDA and SQIVND (reference sequence). This chain's CDR3 is CASSRALNQPQHF. DNA for the CDR3: TGTGCCAGTAGCAGGGCCCTTAATCAGCCCCAGCATTTT.

V gene TRBV30 combines with J gene TRBJ2-3, with a tentative D call TRBD2 (6 bases). Germline loops: CDR1 GTSNPN, CDR2 SVGIG (reference sequence). The CDR3 extends over 15 amino acids. V dropped 2 bases and J dropped 0 bases, with 12 bases sitting between them. As DNA, the CDR3 is TGTGCCTGGAGTATACGGGGACTTAGCACAGATACGCAGTATTTT. This translates into CAWSIRGLSTDTQYF.

This clone was counted only a few times. The rearrangement links TRBV7-9 to TRBJ2-1; TRBD2 agrees at 13 bases. Per germline, CDR1 SEHNR and CDR2 FQNEAQ (reference sequence). Trimming removed 4 bases from V and 7 bases from J; junction bases left unmatched: 7. This CDR3 is 16 amino acids long. This chain's CDR3 is CASSYSSTSGGNEQFF. The CDR3 DNA reads TGTGCCAGCAGCTATTCCTCGACTAGCGGGGGGAATGAGCAGTTCTTC.

The V gene is TRBV13, the J gene TRBJ2-7, with 7 bases matching TRBD1. V lost 5 bases, J lost 10 bases, and 5 bases stayed unmatched. The length of the CDR3 is 11 residues. CDR1 PRHDT and CDR2 FYEKMQ come from the germline V gene (reference sequence). For the CDR3, the DNA is TGTGCCAGCAGCAAAGGACAGGATCAGTACTTC. It is translated as CASSKGQDQYF.

This chain links TRBV6-1 with TRBJ2-5, with 11 bases that match TRBD2. The V gene end was trimmed by 8 bases and the J gene end by 7 bases; junction bases not matched to a gene: 9. This CDR3 has 14 residues. Germline values: CDR1 MNHNS, CDR2 SASEGT. DNA of the CDR3: TGTGCCAGCCGTACGGGGACTAGCGGAGGGACCCAGTACTTC. It encodes CASRTGTSGGTQYF.

This clone showed up just once. This chain uses TRBV9 with TRBJ2-5; 7 nucleotides line up with TRBD1. The CDR3 has 15 amino acids. Unmatched junction bases numbered 8, after V lost 4 bases and J lost 2 bases. Germline values: CDR1 SGDLS, CDR2 YYNGEE. The CDR3 region has the DNA TGTGCCAGCAGCACCGGGACAGATAAACAAGAGACCCAGTACTTC. This encodes CASSTGTDKQETQYF.

This clone was observed once. The CDR3 region has the DNA TGTGCCAGCAGCCTCAGCGGGACCCAAGAGACCCAGTACTTC. It translates to CASSLSGTQETQYF. The chain is built from TRBV7-9 and TRBJ2-5; 7 positions agree with TRBD2. The V gene end was trimmed by 5 bases and the J gene end by 1 base; junction bases not matched to a gene: 4. The CDR3 loop spans 14 amino acids. Germline-derived CDR1 and CDR2 are SEHNR and FQNEAQ (reference sequence). The variable domain in full, completed from reference TRBV7-9 and TRBJ2-5, reads DTGVSQNPRHKITKRGQNVTFRCDPISEHNRLYWYRQTLGQGPEFLTYFQNEAQLEKSRLLSDRFSAERPKGSFSTLEIQRTEQGDSAMYLCASSLSGTQETQYFGPGTRLLVL.

The chain employs TRBV14 and TRBJ2-7; the D is unclear. The V end lost 5 bases, the J end lost 2 bases, and 10 bases lay between the germline ends. The germline V gene encodes CDR1 SGHDN and CDR2 FVKESK. The CDR3 is 13 amino acids. CDR3 loop: CASSSSRAYEQYF. Written as DNA, the CDR3 is TGTGCCAGCAGCTCCTCTAGAGCCTACGAGCAGTACTTC.